The T cell receptor (beta chain) described here comes from a study of identical twins. Unique molecular identifiers were present on the cDNA, which also gained a universal primer site by template switching. MiXCR was run by TCRdb on the 5' RACE reads, yielding one entry per CDR3 protein. The repertoire holds 500,000 to 650,000 distinct CDR3 sequences, with roughly 6.6% as singletons. The sample holds many counts of this clonotype. This CDR3 has 14 residues. V gave up 5 bases and J gave up 6 bases; unmatched junction bases: 5. Looked up from germline, CDR1 is SEHNR and CDR2 is FQNEAQ (reference sequence). This sample was shared with a second study, whose subject was yellow fever vaccine responses in identical twins.

The clonotype was recovered from a woman aged 18-35 years in good health. The chain combines TRBV7-9 with TRBJ2-2; TRBD1 matches at 8 bases. The sample taken for sequencing was PBMCs. CDR3 protein: CASSGQGVAGELFF. As DNA, the CDR3 is TGTGCCAGCAGCGGACAGGGAGTGGCCGGGGAGCTGTTTTTT.